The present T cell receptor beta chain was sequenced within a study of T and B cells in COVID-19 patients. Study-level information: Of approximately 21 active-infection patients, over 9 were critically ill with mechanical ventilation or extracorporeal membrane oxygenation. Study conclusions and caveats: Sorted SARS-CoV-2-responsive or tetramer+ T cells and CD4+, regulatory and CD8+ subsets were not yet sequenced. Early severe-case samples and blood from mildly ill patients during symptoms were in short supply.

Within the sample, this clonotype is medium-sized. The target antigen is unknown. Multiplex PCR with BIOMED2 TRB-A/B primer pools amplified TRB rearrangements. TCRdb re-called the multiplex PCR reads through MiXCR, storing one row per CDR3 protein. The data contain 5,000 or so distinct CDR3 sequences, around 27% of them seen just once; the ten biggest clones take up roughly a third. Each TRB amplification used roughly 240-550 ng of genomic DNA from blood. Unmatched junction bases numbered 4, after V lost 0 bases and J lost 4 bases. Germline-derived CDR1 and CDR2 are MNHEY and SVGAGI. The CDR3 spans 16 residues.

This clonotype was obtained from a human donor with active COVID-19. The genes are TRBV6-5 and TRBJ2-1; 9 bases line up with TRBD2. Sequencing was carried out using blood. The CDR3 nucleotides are TGTGCCAGCAGTTACTCGCGGACTAGCGTTTACAATGAGCAGTTCTTC. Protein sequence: CASSYSRTSVYNEQFF.